The next 28 T cell receptor beta chains were all read from a single sample in a study of T cell responses to AZD1222 COVID-19 vaccine (dated by TCRdb to about 2021). The time point label here, explained by the study, means: baseline before first vaccination. Preparation of the library involved the immunoSEQ multiplex PCR assay. What TCRdb holds here is the immuneACCESS table cut down to in-frame rearrangements. Part of the clones is not present; checked against another copy, under half of the missing clones reflect an unresolved V gene, and the others are unexplained. In all, the sample holds roughly 150,000 clones, and around 93% of those were seen once. The leading ten clones occupy over 7.5% of the sample. The sample was peripheral blood, taken on day 0 of AZD1222 vaccination. The receptors here all came from an adult in good health.

The rearrangement joins TRBV3-1 (or the pseudogene TRBV3-2) to TRBJ2-5, with 8 nucleotides matching TRBD2. Germline loops: CDR1 LGHDT, CDR2 YNNKEL (reference sequence). The junction had 4 bases not matched to a gene; V was cut back by 2 bases and J by 5 bases. The CDR3 runs 14 residues. The CDR3 region has the DNA TGTGCCAGCAGCCAAAGACTAGCGACGGAGACCCAGTACTTC. Translated: CASSQRLATETQYF.

A single count supports this clone. The chain uses TRBV29-1 and TRBJ2-3; D is undetermined. Trimming shortened V by 6 bases and J by 6 bases, and 16 bases separated the two germline ends. This CDR3 comprises 13 residues. The germline V gene has CDR1 SQVTM and CDR2 ANQGSEA. CDR3 coding DNA: TGCAGCGTCGCAACGACTCAAAGGGATACGCAGTATTTT. It yields the protein CSVATTQRDTQYF.

The rearrangement links TRBV28 to TRBJ1-5; 7 positions agree with TRBD1. Trimming removed 5 bases from V and 0 bases from J; junction bases left unmatched: 4. There are 15 residues in the CDR3. Germline assignment: CDR1 MDHEN and CDR2 SYDVKM. The DNA of the CDR3 is TGTGCCAGCAGTCTGACAGGGAATAGCAATCAGCCCCAGCATTTT. It specifies CASSLTGNSNQPQHF.

This chain links TRBV27 with TRBJ1-5; tentatively, D is TRBD1 (5 bases). V was trimmed by 11 bases and J by 0 bases, leaving 11 bases between them. The germline gives CDR1 MNHEY, CDR2 SMNVEV (reference sequence). The CDR3 is 13 amino acids. The CDR3: CAGPTDSNQPQHF. DNA of the CDR3: TGTGCCGGCCCGACAGATAGCAATCAGCCCCAGCATTTT.

The chain uses TRBV7-9 and TRBJ1-1; D ambiguous. Germline V gives CDR1 SEHNR, CDR2 FQNEAQ (reference sequence). The CDR3 has 11 amino acids. Trimming left V 3 bases short and J 7 bases short, with 6 bases between. CDR3 loop: CASSFKVEAFF. The CDR3 bases are TGTGCCAGCAGCTTTAAGGTTGAAGCTTTCTTT.

V and J are TRBV4-1 and TRBJ1-5; 9 bases are shared with TRBD1. V lost 3 bases, J lost 0 bases, and 3 bases stayed unmatched. The CDR3 contains 16 residues. In germline, CDR1 is MGHRA, CDR2 YSYEKL. The CDR3 spells CASSHGTGPSNQPQHF. The CDR3 coding sequence is TGCGCCAGCAGCCATGGGACAGGGCCTAGCAATCAGCCCCAGCATTTT.

The V and J genes are TRBV3-1 (or the pseudogene TRBV3-2) and TRBJ2-5; a possible D gene is TRBD1 (6 bases). The CDR3 consists of 13 residues. The V and J ends lost 8 bases and 2 bases respectively, with 12 bases between them. Germline V gene lookup returns CDR1 LGHDT and CDR2 YNNKEL (reference sequence). CDR3 amino acids: CASHRGQQETQYF. CDR3 bases: TGTGCCAGCCACCGTGGACAGCAAGAGACCCAGTACTTC.

This sequence joins TRBV19 and TRBJ1-5; 10 nucleotides line up with TRBD1. Germline V lookup: CDR1 LNHDA, CDR2 SQIVND (reference sequence). The junction had 8 bases not matched to a gene; V was cut back by 7 bases and J by 5 bases. The CDR3 loop spans 15 amino acids. The CDR3 reads CASTPGQGSHQPQHF. Here the CDR3 DNA reads TGTGCCAGTACCCCGGGACAGGGGAGTCATCAGCCCCAGCATTTT.

The rearrangement joins TRBV10-3 to TRBJ2-3, with unresolved D. This CDR3 contains 13 residues. The V and J ends lost 3 bases and 0 bases respectively, with 4 bases between them. Germline V lookup: CDR1 ENHRY, CDR2 SYGVKD. The CDR3 DNA follows: TGTGCCATCAGTGACGGGAGCACAGATACGCAGTATTTT. Its translation: CAISDGSTDTQYF.

The genes are TRBV10-3 and TRBJ1-6, with 9 bases fitting TRBD1. The CDR3 has 13 residues. Trimming cost V 8 bases and J 7 bases; bases outside gene matches: 3. Germline loops: CDR1 ENHRY, CDR2 SYGVKD. The CDR3 sequence: CAIGGQGNSPLHF. The CDR3 DNA follows: TGTGCCATCGGGGGACAGGGCAATTCACCCCTCCACTTT.

The chain joins TRBV7-8 to TRBJ1-1; D not resolved. V lost 1 base and J 6 bases, leaving 6 bases between the germline ends. The V gene's germline CDR1 is SGHVS and CDR2 FQNEAQ. The CDR3 spans 12 residues. CDR3 DNA sequence: TGTGCCAGCAGCTTAGACCGCGCTGAAGCTTTCTTT. Its protein product is CASSLDRAEAFF.

This chain links TRBV2 with TRBJ1-1, with D perhaps matching TRBD1 (6 bases). V dropped 6 bases and J dropped 2 bases, with 13 bases sitting between them. Per germline, CDR1 SNHLY and CDR2 FYNNEI. This CDR3 is 14 amino acids long. The CDR3 sequence is CASSLTGINTEAFF. CDR3 coding DNA: TGTGCCAGCAGCCTGACAGGCATTAACACTGAAGCTTTCTTT. Based on the CDR3 plus reference TRBV2 and TRBJ1-1, the full variable domain is EPEVTQTPSHQVTQMGQEVILRCVPISNHLYFYWYRQILGQKVEFLVSFYNNEISEKSEIFDDQFSVERPDGSNFTLKIRSTKLEDSAMYFCASSLTGINTEAFFGQGTRLTVV.

J is TRBJ1-5 and V is TRBV28; 7 bases fit TRBD1. Losses at the gene ends were 5 bases for V and 7 bases for J; bases not matched to a gene: 11. The CDR3 runs 15 residues. CDR1 and CDR2 from the germline V gene are MDHEN and SYDVKM. The CDR3 nucleotides read TGTGCCAGCAGTGTTTCCGGGACAGCCTTCCAGCCCCAGCATTTT. It yields the protein CASSVSGTAFQPQHF.

This chain joins TRBV5-4 and TRBJ1-2; no clear D. CDR3 length: 14 amino acids. Germline V gene lookup returns CDR1 SGHNT and CDR2 YYREEE (reference sequence). V was clipped by 0 bases and J by 0 bases, with 6 bases between them. The CDR3 reads CASSLVGTNYGYTF. The CDR3 region has the DNA TGTGCCAGCAGCTTGGTGGGCACTAACTATGGCTACACCTTC.

This sequence joins TRBV4-1 and TRBJ2-2; D is ambiguous. V dropped 3 bases and J dropped 4 bases, with 12 bases sitting between them. The CDR3 loop spans 15 amino acids. Per the germline V gene, CDR1 is MGHRA and CDR2 is YSYEKL. DNA for the CDR3: TGCGCCAGCAGCCAGCCCGGGCAGTCCACCGGGGAGCTGTTTTTT. This encodes CASSQPGQSTGELFF.

The chain recombines TRBV28 with TRBJ1-5; no definite D call. Germline V gives CDR1 MDHEN, CDR2 SYDVKM. This CDR3 comprises 14 residues. Trimming shortened V by 1 base and J by 5 bases, and 9 bases separated the two germline ends. Here the CDR3 reads CASSLFYSYQPQHF. For the CDR3, the DNA is TGTGCCAGCAGTTTATTCTACAGCTATCAGCCCCAGCATTTT.

The DNA for the CDR3 is TGTGCCAGCGGTAGTTCCCTAAGAACCTACAATGAGCAGTTCTTC. This translates into CASGSSLRTYNEQFF. The V call is TRBV6-6, the J call TRBJ2-1; D is uncertain. Germline loops: CDR1 MNHNY, CDR2 SVGAGI (reference sequence). Trimming took 8 bases from V and 2 from J, leaving 16 bases between them. This CDR3 spans 15 amino acids.

The gene calls are TRBV6-2 or TRBV6-3 and TRBJ2-7; D not certain. Germline-derived CDR1 and CDR2 are MNHEY and SVGEGT. The CDR3 covers 14 residues. Deletions cut 5 bases from V and 0 bases from J, with 11 bases between. The CDR3 here is CASSPTAPSYEQYF. The CDR3 bases are TGTGCCAGCAGTCCCACGGCCCCCTCCTACGAGCAGTACTTC.

V and J are TRBV4-1 and TRBJ2-7, with no clear D. Germline V lookup: CDR1 MGHRA, CDR2 YSYEKL. The CDR3 sequence is 14 residues long. The V end lost 0 bases, the J end lost 3 bases, and 9 bases lay between the germline ends. Here the CDR3 reads CASSQEGPLYEQYF. In nucleotides, the CDR3 is TGCGCCAGCAGCCAAGAAGGCCCCCTCTACGAGCAGTACTTC.

The chain carries TRBV5-1 and TRBJ2-1; no firm D call. The V end lost 2 bases, the J end lost 3 bases, and 6 bases lay between the germline ends. CDR1 and CDR2 from the germline V gene are SGHRS and YFSETQ. The CDR3 is 13 residues long. The CDR3 protein is CASSFLGYNEQFF. For the CDR3, the DNA is TGCGCCAGCAGCTTTTTGGGCTACAATGAGCAGTTCTTC.

The rearrangement links TRBV7-3 to TRBJ2-2; 10 bases line up with TRBD1. The CDR3 has 16 amino acids. After removal of 0 bases from V and 5 bases from J, the junction contained 3 bases not matched to a gene. Germline CDR1 reads SGHTA; CDR2 reads FQGTGA. This chain's CDR3 is CASSLTGTGVTGELFF. In nucleotides, the CDR3 is TGTGCCAGCAGCTTAACCGGGACAGGGGTAACCGGGGAGCTGTTTTTT.

Comment on this clone: Other nucleotide sequences in the sample specify the same CDR3. J is TRBJ2-3 and V is TRBV12-3 or TRBV12-4; D is uncertain. Trimming stripped 6 bases from V and 0 bases from J, with 4 bases between. The length of the CDR3 is 12 residues. Written as DNA, the CDR3 is TGTGCCAGCAGCCTCAGCACAGATACGCAGTATTTT. Translation gives CASSLSTDTQYF.

The chain is built from TRBV18 and TRBJ2-6; D possibly corresponds to TRBD2 (6 bases). The CDR3 has 18 residues. Trimming stripped 1 base from V and 1 base from J, with 14 bases between. The germline V gene has CDR1 KGHSH and CDR2 LQKENI. The CDR3 region has the DNA TGTGCCAGCTCACCACTCGGAGGGGTTAATTCTGGGGCCAACGTCCTGACTTTC. It is translated as CASSPLGGVNSGANVLTF.

V gene TRBV3-1 (or the pseudogene TRBV3-2) combines with J gene TRBJ2-5; a possible D gene is TRBD2 (6 bases). Per germline, CDR1 LGHDT and CDR2 YNNKEL (reference sequence). CDR3 length equals 17 residues. Trimming took off 0 bases at V and 5 bases at J, with 19 bases between the two ends. The CDR3 coding sequence is TGTGCCAGCAGCCAAGACGCCGGACTACAGAGGCGGGAGACCCAGTACTTC. The encoded protein is CASSQDAGLQRRETQYF.

The rearrangement links TRBV6-1 to TRBJ1-2; possibly TRBD1 for D (6 bases). This CDR3 spans 15 amino acids. Germline V gene lookup returns CDR1 MNHNS and CDR2 SASEGT. The V gene lost 3 bases and the J gene lost 8 bases, with 19 bases spanning the gap. The CDR3 sequence is CASSESAGQVLGYTF. The DNA for the CDR3 is TGTGCCAGCAGTGAGTCAGCGGGACAAGTATTGGGCTACACCTTC.

In its sample, this clone was seen a few times. V is TRBV6-5 and J is TRBJ1-2; 9 nucleotides agree with TRBD1. Looked up from germline, CDR1 is MNHEY and CDR2 is SVGAGI. J was trimmed by 1 base and V by 6 bases; bases with no gene match: 6. The CDR3 consists of 15 residues. The DNA of the CDR3 is TGTGCCAGCAGCGCCGAGACAGGGGGTAACTATGGCTACACCTTC. Translating gives CASSAETGGNYGYTF.

V usage is TRBV7-4 and J usage is TRBJ2-7; tentative D call: TRBD2 (7 bases). The CDR3 length is 19 residues. The germline gives CDR1 SGHVT, CDR2 SQSDAQ. V was clipped by 2 bases and J by 6 bases, with 29 bases between them. CDR3 in DNA: TGTGCCAGCAGCTTAAGACGCCGCCTGTTTGGGGCGGGGGCTCGCGAGCAGTACTTC. The encoded protein is CASSLRRRLFGAGAREQYF.

The V gene is TRBV7-9, the J gene TRBJ1-4; no clear D. This CDR3 has 15 residues. Between the trimmed V and J ends, which lost 2 bases and 6 bases, there was a span of 13 bases. The germline V gene encodes CDR1 SEHNR and CDR2 FQNEAQ (reference sequence). The CDR3 sequence: CASSLSLAYYEKLFF. DNA of the CDR3: TGTGCCAGCAGCTTATCTCTGGCCTATTATGAAAAACTGTTTTTT.